The entry below gives a single T cell receptor (beta chain) sequence along with its context. V was pared by 2 bases and J by 5 bases, with 13 bases between. The CDR3 is 15 residues long. This entry belongs to a study of identical twins. TCRdb re-called the 5' RACE reads with MiXCR, one entry per CDR3 protein. In the table there are about 520,000 distinct CDR3 sequences, roughly 21% of which are singletons. The data also belong to a second study, concerning T cells expressing NK-cell markers.

The V and J genes are TRBV12-3 or TRBV12-4 and TRBJ2-1, with a possible D match to TRBD2 (6 bases). The receptor was isolated from a woman between 18 and 29 years old in good health. The sample consisted of CD4+ T cells sorted from blood. The CDR3 DNA is TGTGCCAGCAGTTTACGTTCTAGCGTCAACAATGAGCAGTTCTTC. Protein sequence: CASSLRSSVNNEQFF.